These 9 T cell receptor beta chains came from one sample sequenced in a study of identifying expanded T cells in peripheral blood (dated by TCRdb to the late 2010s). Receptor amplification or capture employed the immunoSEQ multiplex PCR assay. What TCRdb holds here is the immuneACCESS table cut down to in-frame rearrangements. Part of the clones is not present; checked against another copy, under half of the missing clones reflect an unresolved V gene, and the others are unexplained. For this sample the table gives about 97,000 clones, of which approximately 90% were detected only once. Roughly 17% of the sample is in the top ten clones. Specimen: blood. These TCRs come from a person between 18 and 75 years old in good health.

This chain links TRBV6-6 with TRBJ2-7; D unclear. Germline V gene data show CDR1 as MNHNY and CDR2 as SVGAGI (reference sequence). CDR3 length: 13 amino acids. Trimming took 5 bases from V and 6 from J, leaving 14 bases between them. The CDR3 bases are TGTGCCAGCAGTCACCAGTACGAGGCCGAGCAGTACTTC. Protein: CASSHQYEAEQYF.

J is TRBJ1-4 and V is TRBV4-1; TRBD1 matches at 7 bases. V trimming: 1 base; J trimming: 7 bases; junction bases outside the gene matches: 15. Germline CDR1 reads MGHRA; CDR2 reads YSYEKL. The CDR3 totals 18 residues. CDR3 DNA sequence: TGCGCCAGCAGCCAAGCTGTCGCACTACAGGGGCGGCGTGAAAAACTGTTTTTT. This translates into CASSQAVALQGRREKLFF.

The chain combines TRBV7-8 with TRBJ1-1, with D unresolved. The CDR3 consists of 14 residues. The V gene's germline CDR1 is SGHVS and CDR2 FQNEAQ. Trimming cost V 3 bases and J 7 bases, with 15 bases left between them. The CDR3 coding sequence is TGTGCCAGCAGCTTTTTCGGCGCAACAAATGAAGCTTTCTTT. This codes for CASSFFGATNEAFF.

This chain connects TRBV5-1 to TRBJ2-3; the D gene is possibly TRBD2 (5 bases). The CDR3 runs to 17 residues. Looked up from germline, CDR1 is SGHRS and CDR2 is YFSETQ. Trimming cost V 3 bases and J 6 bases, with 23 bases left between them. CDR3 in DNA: TGCGCCAGCAGCTCCCCTGGGCGGGCCGGGTGGTCGGATACGCAGTATTTT. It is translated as CASSSPGRAGWSDTQYF.

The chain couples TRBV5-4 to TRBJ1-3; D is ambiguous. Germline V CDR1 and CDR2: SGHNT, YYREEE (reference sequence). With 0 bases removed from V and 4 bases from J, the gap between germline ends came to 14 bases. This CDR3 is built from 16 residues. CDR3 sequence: CASSLGAPLQGNTIYF. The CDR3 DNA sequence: TGTGCCAGCAGCTTGGGGGCCCCTCTCCAGGGAAACACCATATATTTT. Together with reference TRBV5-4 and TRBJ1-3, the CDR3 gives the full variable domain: ETGVTQSPTHLIKTRGQQVTLRCSSQSGHNTVSWYQQALGQGPQFIFQYYREEENGRGNFPPRFSGLQFPNYSSELNVNALELDDSALYLCASSLGAPLQGNTIYFGEGSWLTVV.

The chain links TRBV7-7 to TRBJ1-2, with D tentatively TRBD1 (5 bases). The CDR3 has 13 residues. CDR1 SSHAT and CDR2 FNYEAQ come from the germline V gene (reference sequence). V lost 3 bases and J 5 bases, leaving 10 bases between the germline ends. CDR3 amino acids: CASSLGQEYGYTF. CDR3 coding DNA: TGTGCCAGCAGCTTGGGGCAGGAGTATGGCTACACCTTC.

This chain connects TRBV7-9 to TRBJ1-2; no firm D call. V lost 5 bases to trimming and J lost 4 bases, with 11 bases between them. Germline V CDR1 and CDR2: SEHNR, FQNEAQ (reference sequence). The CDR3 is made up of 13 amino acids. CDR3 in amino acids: CASSPLGSYGYTF. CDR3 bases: TGTGCCAGCAGCCCTCTGGGGTCCTATGGCTACACCTTC.

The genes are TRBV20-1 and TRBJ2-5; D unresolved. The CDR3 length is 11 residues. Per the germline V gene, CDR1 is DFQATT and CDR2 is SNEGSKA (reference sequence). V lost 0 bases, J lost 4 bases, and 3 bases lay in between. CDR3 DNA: TGCAGTGCTAGAGAACTAGAGACCCAGTACTTC. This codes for CSARELETQYF.

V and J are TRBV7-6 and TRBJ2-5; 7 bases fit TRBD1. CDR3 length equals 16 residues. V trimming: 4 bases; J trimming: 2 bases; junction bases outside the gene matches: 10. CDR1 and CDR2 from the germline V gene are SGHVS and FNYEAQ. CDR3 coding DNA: TGTGCCAGCAGCTCAGCGTCCGGGACAGCGCAAGAGACCCAGTACTTC. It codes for CASSSASGTAQETQYF. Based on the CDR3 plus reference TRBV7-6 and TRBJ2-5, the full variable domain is GAGVSQSPRYKVTKRGQDVALRCDPISGHVSLYWYRQALGQGPEFLTYFNYEAQQDKSGLPNDRFSAERPEGSISTLTIQRTEQRDSAMYRCASSSASGTAQETQYFGPGTRLLVL.